One sample yielded the 28 T cell receptor beta chains listed below, sequenced in a study of monozygotic twins with inflammatory bowel disease. TCRdb re-called the 5' RACE reads; every CDR3 protein appears as one record, without DNA. The sample has approximately 160,000 distinct CDR3 sequences. Input material: blood. Every receptor here comes from a human donor with ulcerative colitis or Crohn's disease, or a healthy co-twin of an affected twin (not recorded which).

The rearrangement uses TRBV20-1 and TRBJ1-6; TCRdb proposes TRBD1, but this gene call is untestable without DNA. Germline V gene lookup returns CDR1 DFQATT and CDR2 SNEGSKA (reference sequence). The CDR3 has 17 residues. This chain's CDR3 is CSARDSGVAAYNSPLHF.

V usage is TRBV18 and J usage is TRBJ2-1; TCRdb's D call of TRBD1 is untestable without DNA. The germline gives CDR1 KGHSH, CDR2 LQKENI. The length of the CDR3 is 14 residues. The CDR3 sequence: CASSPELAGNEQFF.

The chain combines TRBV7-2 with TRBJ2-7. The CDR3 length is 13 residues. CDR1 SGHTA and CDR2 FQGNSA come from the germline V gene. CDR3 amino acids: CASRTVRSYEQYF. The full variable domain, rest sourced from reference TRBV7-2 and TRBJ2-7, is GAGVSQSPSNKVTEKGKDVELRCDPISGHTALYWYRQSLGQGLEFLIYFQGNSAPDKSGLPSDRFSAERTGGSVSTLTIQRTQQEDSAVYLCASRTVRSYEQYFGPGTRLTVT.

This sequence joins TRBV6-1 and TRBJ2-7; TCRdb indicates TRBD1, and absent DNA this call remains unverified. The germline CDR1 and CDR2 sequences are MNHNS and SASEGT. The CDR3 is made up of 14 amino acids. This CDR3 reads CASSGTVSFYEQYF.

V is TRBV9 and J is TRBJ2-3; TCRdb picks TRBD1, but there is no DNA to check that call. Germline loops: CDR1 SGDLS, CDR2 YYNGEE. The CDR3 has 21 amino acids. CDR3 sequence: CASSGGRDRLIHGRYTDTQYF. Full variable domain (rest looked up from reference TRBV9 and TRBJ2-3): DSGVTQTPKHLITATGQRVTLRCSPRSGDLSVYWYQQSLDQGLQFLIQYYNGEERAKGNILERFSAQQFPDLHSELNLSSLELGDSALYFCASSGGRDRLIHGRYTDTQYFGPGTRLTVL.

This chain connects TRBV11-2 to TRBJ2-2; without DNA, the TCRdb call of TRBD2 cannot be checked. The CDR3 totals 20 residues. Germline CDR1 and CDR2: SGHAT and FQNNGV. This chain's CDR3 is CAGSSYRGLAGTYTTGELFF.

This chain connects TRBV9 to TRBJ2-1; lacking DNA, the TRBD1 call made by TCRdb goes unchecked. The length of the CDR3 is 14 residues. Looked up from germline, CDR1 is SGDLS and CDR2 is YYNGEE. CDR3 region: CASSRPGTSNEQFF.

This chain links TRBV12-3 or TRBV12-4 with TRBJ1-1. The CDR3 is 13 residues long. The CDR3 loop reads CASRKAMNTEAFF.

The chain carries TRBV5-1 and TRBJ1-1. The germline CDR1 and CDR2 sequences are SGHRS and YFSETQ. The CDR3 consists of 16 residues. CDR3 in amino acids: CASSSSPLRQNTEAFF.

This sequence joins TRBV12-3 or TRBV12-4 and TRBJ1-2. This CDR3 has 12 amino acids. The CDR3 sequence: CASLTEDYGYTF.

The chain couples TRBV20-1 to TRBJ2-2. The germline CDR1 and CDR2 sequences are DFQATT and SNEGSKA (reference sequence). This CDR3 has 13 residues. CDR3: CSARGVTTGELFF.

The CDR3 reads CASSLIGQGAIEAFF. The rearrangement links TRBV27 to TRBJ1-1; as DNA is missing, the TRBD1 call by TCRdb cannot be tested. CDR1 is MNHEY, CDR2 SMNVEV, per germline (reference sequence). The CDR3 is made up of 15 amino acids.

J is TRBJ2-5 and V is TRBV7-6; with no DNA, the TCRdb D assignment of TRBD1 cannot be verified. CDR1 is SGHVS and CDR2 is FNYEAQ in the germline V gene. The CDR3 has 13 amino acids. CDR3: CASSLTGGETQYF.

The V and J genes are TRBV11-2 and TRBJ2-3; TCRdb proposes TRBD1, but this gene call is untestable without DNA. The CDR3 totals 15 residues. Germline CDR1 is SGHAT and CDR2 is FQNNGV. CDR3 protein: CASSLERQGTDTQYF.

The genes are TRBV5-1 and TRBJ2-3. CDR3 size: 16 residues. Germline V CDR1 and CDR2: SGHRS, YFSETQ. The chain's CDR3 is CASSPTYHDRADTQYF.

This sequence joins TRBV7-2 and TRBJ2-5; absent DNA, TCRdb's TRBD1 call cannot be checked. The CDR3 sequence is 14 residues long. CDR1 is SGHTA, CDR2 FQGNSA, per germline. CDR3 amino acids: CASSFQGSQETQYF.

This chain connects TRBV7-3 to TRBJ2-3. The CDR3 spans 16 residues. CDR1 and CDR2 (germline): SGHTA, FQGTGA. The CDR3 region is CASSLGVSASTDTQYF.

The rearrangement links TRBV5-1 to TRBJ2-7; checking the TCRdb D call of TRBD1 is not possible without DNA. The CDR3 has 15 residues. Germline V gene lookup returns CDR1 SGHRS and CDR2 YFSETQ. This CDR3 reads CASSSPGQPSYEQYF.

J is TRBJ1-5 and V is TRBV28; TCRdb's D call, TRBD1, is unchecked because there is no DNA. Germline V gene lookup returns CDR1 MDHEN and CDR2 SYDVKM. The CDR3 runs to 17 residues. The CDR3 sequence: CASSTRQGVVSNQPQHF.

The chain links TRBV4-1 to TRBJ2-7; absent DNA, TCRdb's TRBD1 call cannot be checked. CDR1 and CDR2 (germline): MGHRA, YSYEKL. This CDR3 has 16 amino acids. This CDR3 reads CASSQGWGSGDDEQYF.

The chain employs TRBV10-2 and TRBJ1-1; TCRdb's D gene call, TRBD1, goes unchecked for lack of DNA. This CDR3 contains 12 residues. Looked up from germline, CDR1 is WSHSY and CDR2 is SAAADI. This chain's CDR3 is CATTGAAFEAFF.

The J gene is TRBJ2-1, the V gene TRBV6-2 or TRBV6-3; TCRdb returns TRBD1, unconfirmable since there is no DNA. The CDR3 spans 17 residues. Per the germline V gene, CDR1 is MNHEY and CDR2 is SVGEGT. CDR3 loop: CASSYPLGRNLYNEQFF.

The chain joins TRBV7-2 to TRBJ2-3; TCRdb's D call, TRBD2, is unchecked because there is no DNA. The CDR3 contains 16 residues. CDR1 is SGHTA, CDR2 FQGNSA, per germline. The CDR3 region is CASSPPRKRGTDTQYF.

The chain carries TRBV7-2 and TRBJ2-6. CDR3 length: 15 amino acids. Germline V gene lookup returns CDR1 SGHTA and CDR2 FQGNSA. This CDR3 is CASSLATPGANVLTF.

The rearrangement links TRBV5-4 to TRBJ1-2; TCRdb picks TRBD1, but there is no DNA to check that call. This CDR3 has 13 residues. CDR1 SGHNT and CDR2 YYREEE come from the germline V gene (reference sequence). CDR3: CASGDRGGYGYTF.

The chain has TRBV7-9 and TRBJ2-2; TCRdb lists TRBD1, though no DNA is available to test this call. Germline CDR1 SEHNR, CDR2 FQNEAQ (reference sequence). The CDR3 consists of 14 residues. The CDR3 region is CASRSQGATGELFF.

The chain joins TRBV6-5 to TRBJ2-3; the D call of TRBD1 rests on TCRdb alone, since no DNA is present to check it. The length of the CDR3 is 15 residues. Germline CDR1 MNHEY, CDR2 SVGAGI. The CDR3 sequence is CASSLRTGLTDTQYF.

The rearrangement links TRBV20-1 to TRBJ2-3; the D call of TRBD2 rests on TCRdb alone, since no DNA is present to check it. The CDR3 contains 13 residues. Germline CDR1 reads DFQATT; CDR2 reads SNEGSKA (reference sequence). CDR3 in amino acids: CSARPSGPTEEYF.